What follows describes a single T cell receptor beta chain. What it binds is not known. Use of 60 Vbeta and 13 Jbeta primers characterized the PCR. Produced via immunoSEQ multiplex PCR; TCRdb's table is partial and in-frame only. The sample records about 86,000 clones, just under 80% being singletons. This sample is drawn from a study of cytomegalovirus exposure and HLA in healthy donors. General study findings and limits: Sequencing artifact likely explains a cluster of highly shared sequence variants. According to a later analysis, donors in an Asian-associated ancestry cluster reportedly had fewer N-insertions than the roughly 670-donor mean.

V was shortened by 1 base and J by 3 bases, with 10 bases between the two germline ends. This CDR3 has 14 amino acids. The germline gives CDR1 SGHTA, CDR2 FQGNSA. The receptor comes from a male donor in good health and CMV-seropositive. The specimen was PBMCs. The J gene is TRBJ2-7, the V gene TRBV7-2, with D possibly being TRBD1 (5 bases). The CDR3 is CASSLGYRYYEQYF. The CDR3 DNA is TGTGCCAGCAGCTTAGGTTACAGGTACTACGAGCAGTACTTC.